Below are 25 T cell receptor beta chains sequenced from a single sample in a study of blood T cell repertoires in COVID-19. Profiling relied on immunoSEQ multiplex PCR, and the TCRdb table lists in-frame clones only, not all of them. The sample consists of approximately 61,000 clones, about 77% of them appearing once. Sequencing input: peripheral blood. Receptors originate from a man older than 75 with active or convalescent COVID-19.

The V call is TRBV19, the J call TRBJ2-2, with D perhaps matching TRBD1 (8 bases). Trimming removed 3 bases at V and 6 bases at J, with 14 bases between. Per germline, CDR1 LNHDA and CDR2 SQIVND (reference sequence). This CDR3 has 15 amino acids. CDR3 loop: CASSIWTGRAGELFF. CDR3 coding DNA: TGTGCCAGTAGTATTTGGACAGGGAGGGCCGGGGAGCTGTTTTTT. The entire variable domain, with the rest obtained from reference TRBV19 and TRBJ2-2, is as follows: DGGITQSPKYLFRKEGQNVTLSCEQNLNHDAMYWYRQDPGQGLRLIYYSQIVNDFQKGDIAEGYSVSREKKESFPLTVTSAQKNPTAFYLCASSIWTGRAGELFFGEGSRLTVL.

The gene calls are TRBV5-6 and TRBJ2-5; possibly TRBD1 for D (5 bases). The CDR3 is 13 amino acids. CDR1 is SGHDT, CDR2 YYEEEE, per germline. V was clipped by 4 bases and J by 3 bases, with 10 bases between them. The CDR3 DNA sequence: TGTGCCAGCAGCGTAACAGGTGAAGAGACCCAGTACTTC. Translated: CASSVTGEETQYF. Drawing the rest from reference TRBV5-6 and TRBJ2-5, the complete variable domain is DAGVTQSPTHLIKTRGQQVTLRCSPKSGHDTVSWYQQALGQGPQFIFQYYEEEERQRGNFPDRFSGHQFPNYSSELNVNALLLGDSALYLCASSVTGEETQYFGPGTRLLVL.

CDR3 residues: CASSGTTEAFF. The CDR3 nucleotides read TGTGCCAGCAGTGGGACAACTGAAGCTTTCTTT. This sequence joins TRBV2 and TRBJ1-1; possible D gene TRBD1, 5 bases. Germline V gives CDR1 SNHLY, CDR2 FYNNEI. With 4 bases removed from V and 5 bases from J, the gap between germline ends came to 5 bases. The CDR3 runs to 11 residues.

The chain links TRBV7-2 to TRBJ2-4; a weak D match, TRBD1 (6 bases). This CDR3 is built from 14 residues. Germline V lookup: CDR1 SGHTA, CDR2 FQGNSA. Trimming stripped 3 bases from V and 2 bases from J, with 8 bases between. CDR3 bases: TGTGCCAGCAGCTTGACAGGCCCCAAAAACATTCAGTACTTC. Protein sequence: CASSLTGPKNIQYF.

The chain employs TRBV3-1 (or the pseudogene TRBV3-2) and TRBJ2-1, with 11 positions matching TRBD2. The trim removed 4 bases at V and 4 bases at J, leaving 3 bases unmatched. The CDR3 is 15 amino acids. Germline V CDR1 and CDR2: LGHDT, YNNKEL (reference sequence). CDR3 bases: TGTGCCAGCAGCCTTAGCGGGGGGGCATACAATGAGCAGTTCTTC. Translation: CASSLSGGAYNEQFF.

This clone was counted a few times. The chain carries TRBV6-1 and TRBJ1-5; D is unresolved. Trimming shortened V by 2 bases and J by 5 bases, and 7 bases separated the two germline ends. Germline values: CDR1 MNHNS, CDR2 SASEGT. The CDR3 sequence is 13 residues long. The CDR3 spells CASSETRDQPQHF. CDR3 DNA sequence: TGTGCCAGCAGTGAAACCCGAGATCAGCCCCAGCATTTT.

The gene calls are TRBV10-1 and TRBJ2-3; D is undetermined. Trimming stripped 0 bases from V and 7 bases from J, with 5 bases between. The CDR3 is made up of 12 amino acids. From germline, CDR1 is WNHNN and CDR2 SYGVQD (reference sequence). CDR3 DNA: TGCGCCAGCAGTGAGTCCGTTTATACGCAGTATTTT. Translated: CASSESVYTQYF.

This rearrangement joins TRBV19 to TRBJ1-5; 10 bases are shared with TRBD1. The CDR3 covers 14 residues. From germline, CDR1 is LNHDA and CDR2 SQIVND (reference sequence). V lost 7 bases, J lost 5 bases, and 5 bases stayed unmatched. The CDR3 DNA sequence: TGTGCCAGTATTCCGGGACAGGGGCATCAGCCCCAGCATTTT. Translation: CASIPGQGHQPQHF.

This chain links TRBV7-2 with TRBJ2-1, with TRBD2 matching over 8 bases. Trimming took 1 base from V and 6 from J; bases not matched to a gene: 5. The CDR3 spans 15 residues. Per the germline V gene, CDR1 is SGHTA and CDR2 is FQGNSA. The CDR3 DNA reads TGTGCCAGCAGCTTAGACGGGACTAGTAGCAATGAGCAGTTCTTC. Its translation: CASSLDGTSSNEQFF.

The chain joins TRBV10-3 to TRBJ2-2; TRBD1 is a possible D gene (6 bases). The germline V and J ends were trimmed by 7 bases and 1 base, with 16 bases remaining between them. The CDR3 covers 16 residues. Germline values: CDR1 ENHRY, CDR2 SYGVKD. The CDR3 nucleotides read TGTGCCATCATCTGGAGCCAGGGGAGGAACACCGGGGAGCTGTTTTTT. Translating it yields CAIIWSQGRNTGELFF.

The genes are TRBV5-1 and TRBJ2-3; D remains ambiguous. V was trimmed by 1 base and J by 6 bases, leaving 12 bases between them. This CDR3 is 14 amino acids long. Germline lookup yields CDR1 SGHRS and CDR2 YFSETQ. The CDR3 sequence is CASSLSSAADTQYF. CDR3 DNA sequence: TGCGCCAGCAGCTTGTCTAGTGCGGCGGATACGCAGTATTTT.

The rearrangement links TRBV12-3 or TRBV12-4 to TRBJ2-1, with D unresolved. Trimming stripped 7 bases from V and 10 bases from J, with 11 bases between. CDR3 length: 11 amino acids. The CDR3 bases are TGTGCCAGCATATTGGCGCGGGAGCAGTTCTTC. Amino acid sequence: CASILAREQFF.

The chain recombines TRBV19 with TRBJ1-2, with 8 bases identical to TRBD1. The germline CDR1 and CDR2 sequences are LNHDA and SQIVND (reference sequence). J gave up 4 bases and V 5 bases, and 3 bases lay outside the gene matches. The CDR3 runs 13 residues. The CDR3: CASSRTGSYGYTF. CDR3 coding DNA: TGTGCCAGTAGTCGGACAGGGTCCTATGGCTACACCTTC.

The chain is built from TRBV5-1 and TRBJ1-6, with D perhaps TRBD1 (6 bases). The V end was cut by 4 bases, the J end by 10 bases, with 27 bases between. In germline, CDR1 is SGHRS, CDR2 YFSETQ. This CDR3 spans 18 amino acids. CDR3 loop: CASSPATGQEGSTSPLHF. As DNA, the CDR3 is TGCGCCAGCAGCCCGGCGACAGGCCAAGAGGGATCGACATCACCCCTCCACTTT.

Written as DNA, the CDR3 is TGCGCCAGCAGCGGGGCGACTAGCGCAGATACGCAGTATTTT. Translating it yields CASSGATSADTQYF. The chain carries TRBV5-1 and TRBJ2-3, with 8 bases identical to TRBD2. CDR3 length: 14 residues. With V trimmed by 4 bases and J by 4 bases, 5 bases remained unmatched. The germline CDR1 and CDR2 sequences are SGHRS and YFSETQ. Complete variable domain (other parts from reference TRBV5-1 and TRBJ2-3): KAGVTQTPRYLIKTRGQQVTLSCSPISGHRSVSWYQQTPGQGLQFLFEYFSETQRNKGNFPGRFSGRQFSNSRSEMNVSTLELGDSALYLCASSGATSADTQYFGPGTRLTVL.

The CDR3 region is CASSGTGTEQFF. CDR3 nucleotide sequence: TGTGCCAGCAGCGGCACTGGGACAGAGCAGTTCTTC. The chain joins TRBV5-6 to TRBJ2-1; tentative D call: TRBD1 (6 bases). V lost 4 bases and J 10 bases, leaving 12 bases between the germline ends. CDR1 and CDR2 (germline): SGHDT, YYEEEE. This CDR3 is 12 amino acids long.

The chain is built from TRBV30 and TRBJ2-7; D uncertain. This CDR3 is 12 amino acids long. In germline, CDR1 is GTSNPN, CDR2 SVGIG (reference sequence). V lost 5 bases, J lost 0 bases, and 8 bases lay in between. The CDR3 sequence: CAWDFNSYEQYF. The CDR3 bases are TGTGCCTGGGACTTCAACTCCTACGAGCAGTACTTC.

The chain is built from TRBV2 and TRBJ1-6; D gene ambiguous. The CDR3 runs to 13 residues. Trimming left V 7 bases short and J 10 bases short, with 14 bases between. The V gene's germline CDR1 is SNHLY and CDR2 FYNNEI. CDR3 in DNA: TGTGCCAGCACGGGCGAAAGGGAGTCACCCCTCCACTTT. This encodes CASTGERESPLHF.

The chain uses TRBV11-2 and TRBJ2-5; D ambiguous. V was shortened by 1 base and J by 4 bases, with 13 bases between the two germline ends. The CDR3 extends over 15 amino acids. Germline V gene lookup returns CDR1 SGHAT and CDR2 FQNNGV. CDR3 residues: CASSLAASTRETQYF. For the CDR3, the DNA is TGTGCCAGCAGCTTAGCTGCATCTACCCGAGAGACCCAGTACTTC.

This chain uses TRBV14 with TRBJ2-5, with 9 bases fitting TRBD1. The CDR3 loop spans 16 amino acids. Losses at the gene ends were 4 bases for V and 1 base for J; bases not matched to a gene: 7. CDR1 and CDR2 (germline): SGHDN, FVKESK. CDR3 bases: TGTGCCAGCAGCCGGACAGGGGTTCTAATCCAAGAGACCCAGTACTTC. As protein: CASSRTGVLIQETQYF.

This rearrangement joins TRBV10-3 to TRBJ2-5, with D tentatively TRBD2 (6 bases). Deletions cut 0 bases from V and 5 bases from J, with 10 bases between. This CDR3 is 14 amino acids long. The V gene's germline CDR1 is ENHRY and CDR2 SYGVKD. The CDR3 sequence: CAISESSGEETQYF. In DNA, the CDR3 is TGTGCCATCAGTGAGTCTAGCGGTGAGGAGACCCAGTACTTC.

The chain is built from TRBV5-1 and TRBJ2-7; the match to TRBD1 covers 7 bases. V trimming: 5 bases; J trimming: 3 bases; junction bases outside the gene matches: 11. The V gene's germline CDR1 is SGHRS and CDR2 YFSETQ. The CDR3 contains 15 residues. CDR3 nucleotide sequence: TGCGCCAGCAGACCTCGACAGGGTACTAACTACGAGCAGTACTTC. Translation gives CASRPRQGTNYEQYF.

The gene calls are TRBV18 and TRBJ1-2, with TRBD1 identical over 11 bases. This CDR3 has 17 residues. Trimming removed 0 bases from V and 3 bases from J; junction bases left unmatched: 6. Germline V lookup: CDR1 KGHSH, CDR2 LQKENI. The CDR3 nucleotides are TGTGCCAGCTCACCACCGATCGGGACAGGGGGTGACTATGGCTACACCTTC. Amino acids: CASSPPIGTGGDYGYTF.

Details on this clone: This sample includes further DNA sequences coding for the same CDR3. The chain joins TRBV5-1 to TRBJ1-3; 7 bases agree with TRBD1. The germline V gene encodes CDR1 SGHRS and CDR2 YFSETQ. This CDR3 contains 15 residues. With V trimmed by 7 bases and J by 0 bases, 7 bases remained unmatched. The chain's CDR3 is CASRTGALSGNTIYF. In DNA, the CDR3 is TGCGCCAGCCGTACAGGGGCTCTCTCTGGAAACACCATATATTTT.

The V gene is TRBV2, the J gene TRBJ2-7, with TRBD1 as a possible D gene (7 bases). Germline loops: CDR1 SNHLY, CDR2 FYNNEI. Between the trimmed V and J ends, which lost 6 bases and 7 bases, there was a span of 22 bases. This CDR3 spans 15 amino acids. The CDR3 is CASSPLGQRAGEQYF. The CDR3 DNA reads TGTGCCAGCAGCCCACTGGGACAGCGCGCGGGGGAGCAGTACTTC.